These 8 T cell receptor beta chains originate from one sample sequenced in a study of blood T cell repertoires in COVID-19. The method was immunoSEQ multiplex PCR; TCRdb's version includes in-frame clones alone and lacks a portion of them. Found here are under 200,000 clones, approximately 87% of them singletons; the top ten hold roughly 3.3%. Sequenced material: peripheral blood. The source of these receptors is a man between 18 and 29 years old with active or convalescent COVID-19.

The genes are TRBV6-5 and TRBJ2-1; 12 nucleotides match TRBD1. The CDR3 is 16 amino acids. The V segment lost 0 bases and the J segment 6 bases; nucleotides outside the gene matches: 3. The germline V gene encodes CDR1 MNHEY and CDR2 SVGAGI. Written as DNA, the CDR3 is TGTGCCAGCAGTTACTCGTGGGACAGGGGGCTCAATGAGCAGTTCTTC. This codes for CASSYSWDRGLNEQFF.

This clone was observed once. This chain uses TRBV27 with TRBJ1-1, with 8 nucleotides matching TRBD1. Germline CDR1 MNHEY, CDR2 SMNVEV (reference sequence). V dropped 5 bases and J dropped 4; count of bases not matched to a gene: 6. The CDR3 extends over 14 amino acids. The CDR3 nucleotides read TGTGCCAGCAGTCGAAGACAGGGGACCACTGAAGCTTTCTTT. This gives the protein CASSRRQGTTEAFF.

The chain has TRBV2 and TRBJ2-4; D might be TRBD2 (5 bases). Deletions cut 4 bases from V and 0 bases from J, with 19 bases between. The CDR3 covers 18 residues. From germline, CDR1 is SNHLY and CDR2 FYNNEI. The DNA of the CDR3 is TGTGCCAGCAGTGGGTTGGCGGGTAAGGAGTTAGCCAAAAACATTCAGTACTTC. This codes for CASSGLAGKELAKNIQYF.

The CDR3 region has the DNA TGTGCCAGCAGCGGATACAGGGAGAGGACTGAAGCTTTCTTT. Protein sequence: CASSGYRERTEAFF. This chain uses TRBV11-3 with TRBJ1-1; D may be TRBD1 (6 bases). V was pared by 5 bases and J by 5 bases, with 15 bases between. The CDR3 contains 14 residues. Per the germline V gene, CDR1 is SGHNT and CDR2 is YENEEA.

In nucleotides, the CDR3 is TGCGCCAGCAGCCTCGGGACTAGCGGGCGCGGTGAGCAGTTCTTC. Translation gives CASSLGTSGRGEQFF. The chain carries TRBV5-1 and TRBJ2-1, with 12 bases lining up with TRBD2. With V trimmed by 4 bases and J by 9 bases, 8 bases remained unmatched. Germline assignment: CDR1 SGHRS and CDR2 YFSETQ. The CDR3 runs to 15 residues.

The chain couples TRBV5-1 to TRBJ2-5; D is undetermined. The CDR3 is made up of 13 amino acids. Trimming removed 4 bases from V and 0 bases from J, with 7 bases in between. CDR1 is SGHRS and CDR2 is YFSETQ in the germline V gene. In nucleotides, the CDR3 is TGCGCCAGCAGCCCCGAGTACCAAGAGACCCAGTACTTC. Translated, it gives CASSPEYQETQYF. The full variable domain, its missing parts supplied by reference TRBV5-1 and TRBJ2-5, is KAGVTQTPRYLIKTRGQQVTLSCSPISGHRSVSWYQQTPGQGLQFLFEYFSETQRNKGNFPGRFSGRQFSNSRSEMNVSTLELGDSALYLCASSPEYQETQYFGPGTRLLVL.

The chain employs TRBV4-1 and TRBJ2-1, with D hard to call. In germline, CDR1 is MGHRA, CDR2 YSYEKL. With 0 bases removed from V and 5 bases from J, the gap between germline ends came to 5 bases. CDR3 length equals 13 residues. The CDR3 DNA sequence: TGCGCCAGCAGCCAAGAACGCGACAATGAGCAGTTCTTC. Translation: CASSQERDNEQFF.

The chain combines TRBV28 with TRBJ2-5; perhaps TRBD1 as D (6 bases). CDR3 size: 15 residues. Germline CDR1 MDHEN, CDR2 SYDVKM. V gave up 7 bases and J gave up 5 bases, with 20 bases separating them. DNA for the CDR3: TGTGCCAGCACCGGGGACAATTCCGGTCAGGAGACCCAGTACTTC. Translating gives CASTGDNSGQETQYF.